The 27 T cell receptor beta chains presented below share a single source sample, sequenced in a study of graft-versus-host responses after intestinal transplantation. Only in-frame clones appear in the TCRdb table, and some are missing; sequencing was by immunoSEQ multiplex PCR. Of over 55,000 clones listed, over 75% are singletons. Their cognate antigens are unknown. The material was unstimulated CD4+ T cells sorted from spleen or lymph node cells, obtained before transplant. The receptors derive from a human donor who was the organ donor for an intestinal transplant.

The rearrangement uses TRBV6-1 and TRBJ1-6, with D unresolved. Looked up from germline, CDR1 is MNHNS and CDR2 is SASEGT. This CDR3 has 14 residues. V was shortened by 8 bases and J by 8 bases, with 16 bases between the two germline ends. CDR3 protein: CASRIRGGDSPLHF. The CDR3 DNA is TGTGCCAGCCGAATCCGAGGAGGTGATTCACCCCTCCACTTT.

The chain has TRBV28 and TRBJ2-7; 7 nucleotides line up with TRBD2. V was clipped by 5 bases and J by 1 base; unmatched bases: 11. CDR1 is MDHEN, CDR2 SYDVKM, per germline. The CDR3 has 16 amino acids. The CDR3 DNA sequence: TGTGCCAGCAGTCCCCTTGCGGGGGTCCTATCCTACGAGCAGTACGTC. Its translation is CASSPLAGVLSYEQYV.

This chain links TRBV2 with TRBJ2-1; the D gene is possibly TRBD2 (6 bases). This CDR3 spans 15 amino acids. Trimming took 4 bases from V and 6 from J, leaving 16 bases between them. Germline lookup yields CDR1 SNHLY and CDR2 FYNNEI. CDR3 sequence: CASSVLAGKGNEQFF. The CDR3 bases are TGTGCCAGCAGTGTTTTGGCGGGGAAGGGCAATGAGCAGTTCTTC. Drawing the rest from reference TRBV2 and TRBJ2-1, the complete variable domain is EPEVTQTPSHQVTQMGQEVILRCVPISNHLYFYWYRQILGQKVEFLVSFYNNEISEKSEIFDDQFSVERPDGSNFTLKIRSTKLEDSAMYFCASSVLAGKGNEQFFGPGTRLTVL.

V usage is TRBV9 and J usage is TRBJ1-2; TRBD1 matches 7 bases. Germline CDR1 is SGDLS and CDR2 is YYNGEE. CDR3 size: 15 residues. J gave up 4 bases and V 2 bases, and 8 bases lay outside the gene matches. The CDR3 DNA reads as TGTGCCAGCAGCGTCGCTGACAGGGATGGCTATGGCTACACCTTC. It codes for CASSVADRDGYGYTF.

V and J are TRBV5-6 and TRBJ2-3, with a tentative D call TRBD1 (6 bases). CDR1 and CDR2 from the germline V gene are SGHDT and YYEEEE. Trimming shortened V by 5 bases and J by 4 bases, and 8 bases separated the two germline ends. The CDR3 length is 12 residues. The CDR3 spells CASRSGADTQYF. Written as DNA, the CDR3 is TGTGCCAGCAGGTCAGGGGCAGATACGCAGTATTTT.

The chain is built from TRBV6-6 and TRBJ2-7; 7 nucleotides line up with TRBD1. The CDR3 extends over 14 amino acids. V trimming: 2 bases; J trimming: 2 bases; junction bases outside the gene matches: 3. Germline V gives CDR1 MNHNY, CDR2 SVGAGI (reference sequence). This CDR3 is CASSYETGTYEQYV. The CDR3 DNA reads TGTGCCAGCAGTTACGAGACAGGGACCTACGAGCAGTACGTC.

The V gene is TRBV28, the J gene TRBJ2-7, with a weak D call TRBD2 (5 bases). Trimming cost V 2 bases and J 2 bases, with 10 bases left between them. The CDR3 is made up of 14 amino acids. The germline CDR1 and CDR2 sequences are MDHEN and SYDVKM. CDR3: CASSLRLAPYEQYV. The CDR3 nucleotides are TGTGCCAGCAGTTTACGGCTAGCACCCTACGAGCAGTACGTC.

V is TRBV15 and J is TRBJ2-2; TRBD1 aligns across 9 bases. The CDR3 has 15 residues. From germline, CDR1 is LNHNV and CDR2 YYDKDF (reference sequence). The trim removed 6 bases at V and 4 bases at J, leaving 6 bases unmatched. The CDR3 DNA is TGTGCCACCAGTCGTCGACAGGGGGTCACCGGGGAGCTGTTTTTT. Protein sequence: CATSRRQGVTGELFF.

This sequence joins TRBV9 and TRBJ2-5, with a tentative D call TRBD2 (7 bases). CDR1 SGDLS and CDR2 YYNGEE come from the germline V gene. Trimming removed 0 bases from V and 4 bases from J, with 19 bases in between. The CDR3 length is 17 residues. The CDR3: CASSVDVGGGRLETQYF. CDR3 sequence (DNA): TGTGCCAGCAGCGTAGATGTTGGGGGGGGGCGTCTAGAGACCCAGTACTTC.

The chain links TRBV27 to TRBJ1-2; the match to TRBD1 covers 8 bases. The CDR3 is 16 residues long. V was pared by 2 bases and J by 2 bases, with 7 bases of the junction left unmatched. Germline assignment: CDR1 MNHEY and CDR2 SMNVEV (reference sequence). Here the CDR3 reads CASSLGGAGGNYGYTF. In DNA form, the CDR3 reads TGTGCCAGCAGTTTAGGGGGGGCAGGGGGCAACTATGGCTACACCTTC.

The CDR3 DNA is TGTGCCAGCAGCTCCCGGACTAGCGGGGGAGTCAATGAGCAGTTCTTC. It specifies CASSSRTSGGVNEQFF. V is TRBV5-4 and J is TRBJ2-1; TRBD2 matches at 13 bases. The CDR3 has 16 amino acids. CDR1 and CDR2 (germline): SGHNT, YYREEE (reference sequence). V lost 3 bases, J lost 6 bases, and 6 bases stayed unmatched.

This rearrangement joins TRBV7-9 to TRBJ2-5; D is ambiguous. The V gene's germline CDR1 is SEHNR and CDR2 FQNEAQ (reference sequence). CDR3 size: 15 residues. V was shortened by 0 bases and J by 5 bases, with 13 bases between the two germline ends. In nucleotides, the CDR3 is TGTGCCAGCAGCTTAGCTGCGGCTTTGGGTGAGACCCAGTACTTC. Its translation: CASSLAAALGETQYF.

This rearrangement joins TRBV7-8 to TRBJ2-1; no definite D call. CDR1 is SGHVS and CDR2 is FQNEAQ in the germline V gene. The length of the CDR3 is 13 residues. Trimming removed 1 base at V and 4 bases at J, with 5 bases between. The CDR3 loop reads CASSLGPYNEQFF. In DNA form, the CDR3 reads TGTGCCAGCAGCTTAGGGCCTTACAATGAGCAGTTCTTC.

This sequence joins TRBV10-3 and TRBJ1-1; 8 bases are shared with TRBD1. CDR1 ENHRY and CDR2 SYGVKD come from the germline V gene. The CDR3 length is 14 residues. After removal of 10 bases from V and 1 base from J, the junction contained 8 bases not matched to a gene. CDR3 nucleotide sequence: TGTGCCACCTATACCGGGACAGGGAACACTGAAGCTTTCTTT. Residues: CATYTGTGNTEAFF.

The J gene is TRBJ1-2, the V gene TRBV19; 10 bases fit TRBD1. CDR1 and CDR2 from the germline V gene are LNHDA and SQIVND (reference sequence). J gave up 7 bases and V 9 bases, and 5 bases lay outside the gene matches. The CDR3 runs to 12 residues. The CDR3, as DNA: TGTGCCAGCGCTCGGACAGGGGGTGGCTACACCTTC. Amino acids: CASARTGGGYTF. Full variable domain (missing parts from reference TRBV19 and TRBJ1-2): DGGITQSPKYLFRKEGQNVTLSCEQNLNHDAMYWYRQDPGQGLRLIYYSQIVNDFQKGDIAEGYSVSREKKESFPLTVTSAQKNPTAFYLCASARTGGGYTFGSGTRLTVV.

This sequence joins TRBV7-6 and TRBJ2-3; D unclear. This CDR3 has 12 residues. The V and J ends lost 2 bases and 4 bases respectively, with 4 bases between them. Germline V gives CDR1 SGHVS, CDR2 FNYEAQ. This CDR3 reads CASSLNSDTQYF. The CDR3, as DNA: TGTGCCAGCAGCTTAAACTCAGATACGCAGTATTTT.

This chain uses TRBV11-2 with TRBJ2-3; 8 bases align to TRBD1. The CDR3 length is 15 residues. CDR1 is SGHAT, CDR2 FQNNGV, per germline. Unmatched junction bases numbered 8, after V lost 5 bases and J lost 4 bases. DNA of the CDR3: TGTGCCAGCAGCGGGGGACAGGTTGAGGCAGATACGCAGTATTTT. Its protein is CASSGGQVEADTQYF.

The chain carries TRBV5-6 and TRBJ2-3, with TRBD2 identical over 13 bases. CDR3 length: 15 residues. After removal of 4 bases from V and 4 bases from J, the junction contained 3 bases not matched to a gene. Per germline, CDR1 SGHDT and CDR2 YYEEEE. CDR3 bases: TGTGCCAGCAGCCGGGGACTAGCGGGGTCAGATACGCAGTATTTT. Translation gives CASSRGLAGSDTQYF. The whole variable domain, remainder taken from reference TRBV5-6 and TRBJ2-3, is DAGVTQSPTHLIKTRGQQVTLRCSPKSGHDTVSWYQQALGQGPQFIFQYYEEEERQRGNFPDRFSGHQFPNYSSELNVNALLLGDSALYLCASSRGLAGSDTQYFGPGTRLTVL.

The rearrangement links TRBV4-1 to TRBJ2-3; 9 bases line up with TRBD2. Germline trimming cut 6 bases from V and 5 bases from J; bases unmatched to any gene: 15. This CDR3 has 17 amino acids. Germline V gene data show CDR1 as MGHRA and CDR2 as YSYEKL. CDR3 amino acids: CASRPILAGPREDTQYF. CDR3 sequence (DNA): TGCGCCAGCAGACCTATTCTAGCGGGGCCCCGAGAAGATACGCAGTATTTT.

V usage is TRBV5-8 and J usage is TRBJ1-2, with TRBD1 matching over 7 bases. The CDR3 consists of 13 residues. The germline gives CDR1 SGHTS, CDR2 YDEGEE. V was clipped by 1 base and J by 6 bases; unmatched bases: 3. The CDR3 sequence: CASSLRGGHGYTF. CDR3 sequence (DNA): TGTGCCAGCAGCTTGAGAGGGGGCCATGGCTACACCTTC.

The chain couples TRBV9 to TRBJ2-1; 14 positions match TRBD2. The trim removed 2 bases at V and 8 bases at J, leaving 3 bases unmatched. There are 15 residues in the CDR3. Per the germline V gene, CDR1 is SGDLS and CDR2 is YYNGEE. CDR3 sequence reads: CASSVTSGGAHEQFF. The CDR3 nucleotides read TGTGCCAGCAGCGTGACTAGCGGGGGGGCACATGAGCAGTTCTTC. Complete variable domain (other parts from reference TRBV9 and TRBJ2-1): DSGVTQTPKHLITATGQRVTLRCSPRSGDLSVYWYQQSLDQGLQFLIQYYNGEERAKGNILERFSAQQFPDLHSELNLSSLELGDSALYFCASSVTSGGAHEQFFGPGTRLTVL.

This clone was detected only a few times. The chain has TRBV9 and TRBJ2-1, with D possibly being TRBD1 (6 bases). CDR1 and CDR2 (germline): SGDLS, YYNGEE. This CDR3 has 14 amino acids. Trimming took 0 bases from V and 5 from J, leaving 9 bases between them. The DNA of the CDR3 is TGTGCCAGCAGCGTAGCGGGACAAAACAATGAGCAGTTCTTC. It translates to CASSVAGQNNEQFF.

The chain is built from TRBV6-6 and TRBJ2-5; D remains unclear. V was pared by 5 bases and J by 2 bases, with 6 bases between. Germline-derived CDR1 and CDR2 are MNHNY and SVGAGI (reference sequence). The CDR3 totals 12 residues. The CDR3 sequence is CASSQSQETQYF. CDR3 DNA sequence: TGTGCCAGCAGTCAATCACAAGAGACCCAGTACTTC.

This clone was detected only a few times. The chain joins TRBV2 to TRBJ2-1; no definite D call. Trimming took off 10 bases at V and 3 bases at J, with 13 bases between the two ends. The CDR3 runs 13 residues. CDR1 and CDR2 from the germline V gene are SNHLY and FYNNEI. The CDR3 DNA sequence: TGTGCCACCTCGGTCGTCGGCTACAATGAGCAGTTCTTC. Translating it yields CATSVVGYNEQFF.

The chain uses TRBV4-1 and TRBJ1-2; D is unresolved. Trimming left V 0 bases short and J 1 base short, with 9 bases between. Looked up from germline, CDR1 is MGHRA and CDR2 is YSYEKL. This CDR3 comprises 15 residues. The CDR3 protein is CASSQDFPGNYGYTF. CDR3 sequence (DNA): TGCGCCAGCAGCCAAGATTTTCCGGGTAACTATGGCTACACCTTC.

The rearrangement uses TRBV2 and TRBJ2-2; 8 bases are a match to TRBD1. Germline CDR1 and CDR2: SNHLY and FYNNEI. V shed 8 bases, J shed 3 bases, and the junction held 8 bases outside the gene matches. CDR3 length equals 15 residues. The CDR3 sequence is CASGETGADTGELFF. The CDR3 nucleotides are TGTGCCAGCGGGGAGACAGGGGCCGACACCGGGGAGCTGTTTTTT.

The rearrangement links TRBV5-1 to TRBJ1-2; the match to TRBD1 covers 9 bases. The V gene's germline CDR1 is SGHRS and CDR2 YFSETQ. The CDR3 has 13 residues. Trimming at V came to 0 bases and at J to 6 bases, leaving 0 bases not matched to a gene. The chain's CDR3 is CASSLGTGDGYTF. The CDR3 DNA is TGCGCCAGCAGCTTGGGGACAGGGGATGGCTACACCTTC.